This is a list of T cell receptor beta chains from one sample in a study of CD8 T cells in ankylosing spondylitis. MiXCR, run by TCRdb on the 5' RACE reads, gives a single entry per CDR3 protein. The top ten hold about 19% of the sample, which has about 700,000 distinct CDR3 sequences, around a fifth seen once. What was sequenced was blood, either unsorted or a sorted T cell fraction (not recorded which). These TCRs come from a male donor with ankylosing spondylitis. Both conserved end residues are part of each CDR3. The D gene is left open where the match is weak. Clone size is not always given. Where it is, it says once, few, many or a class for expanded clones.

clone_size	d_call	j_call	v_call	cdr3_aa	cdr3_nt
many	.	TRBJ2-3	TRBV2	CASSARTDTQYF	TGTGCCAGCAGTGCCCGCACAGATACGCAGTATTTT
many	.	TRBJ1-5	TRBV12-3/TRBV12-4	CASSFGPVRGQPQHF	TGTGCCAGCAGTTTCGGACCCGTACGAGGGCAGCCCCAGCATTTT
many	.	TRBJ1-1	TRBV12-3/TRBV12-4	CASSFGGGNTEAFF	TGTGCCAGCAGTTTTGGGGGTGGAAACACTGAAGCTTTCTTT
.	.	TRBJ2-1	TRBV5-8	CASRLTLYNEQFF	TGTGCCAGCAGACTGACCCTGTACAATGAGCAGTTCTTC
.	.	TRBJ1-1	TRBV12-3/TRBV12-4	CASSFWTVEAFF	TGTGCCAGCAGTTTTTGGACAGTTGAAGCTTTCTTT
.	TRBD1	TRBJ2-7	TRBV12-3/TRBV12-4	CASSNWRTGGNYEQYF	TGTGCCAGCTCCAACTGGCGGACAGGGGGGAATTACGAGCAGTACTTC
many	.	TRBJ1-1	TRBV5-1	CASSEWTKTNTEAFF	TGCGCCAGCAGCGAGTGGACCAAAACGAACACTGAAGCTTTCTTT
few	TRBD1	TRBJ1-2	TRBV5-1	CASSTTGDGGYTF	TGCGCCAGCAGCACGACAGGGGACGGTGGCTACACCTTC
.	.	TRBJ2-7	TRBV7-4	CASRSGSLYEQYF	TGTGCCAGCAGAAGTGGCAGCCTCTACGAGCAGTACTTC
few	TRBD1	TRBJ2-7	TRBV25-1	CASSGQTGGLAYEQYF	TGTGCCAGCAGTGGCCAGACAGGGGGCTTGGCGTACGAGCAGTACTTC
few	TRBD1	TRBJ1-1	TRBV7-8	CASSEDRGNTEAFF	TGTGCCAGCAGCGAGGACAGGGGGAACACTGAAGCTTTCTTT
few	.	TRBJ2-7	TRBV5-5	CASSLVTGSGQYF	TGTGCCAGCAGCTTGGTCACAGGTTCGGGGCAGTACTTC
.	.	TRBJ1-2	TRBV6-2/TRBV6-3	CASSGRGYYGYTF	TGTGCCAGCAGTGGCCGGGGCTACTATGGCTACACCTTC
few	.	TRBJ2-5	TRBV18	CASSPLIETQYF	TGTGCCAGCTCACCACTAATCGAGACCCAGTACTTC
few	.	TRBJ2-1	TRBV3-1	CASKRDSYNEQFF	TGTGCCAGCAAGCGGGACAGTTACAATGAGCAGTTCTTC
many	.	TRBJ1-3	TRBV29-1	CSVDSGNTIYF	TGCAGCGTCGACTCTGGAAACACCATATATTTT
many	.	TRBJ1-1	TRBV27	CASTPGAMLNTEAFF	TGTGCCAGCACCCCGGGGGCCATGTTGAACACTGAAGCTTTCTTT
once	TRBD1	TRBJ1-6	TRBV28	CASKQGGTNTSPLHF	TGTGCCAGCAAACAGGGGGGGACAAATACTTCACCCCTCCACTTT
.	.	TRBJ2-7	TRBV28	CASSFVYLYEQYF	TGTGCCAGCAGTTTCGTCTACTTATACGAGCAGTACTTC
.	.	TRBJ1-3	TRBV12-3/TRBV12-4	CASTLGISGNTIYF	TGTGCCAGCACTCTCGGTATCTCTGGAAACACCATATATTTT
.	.	TRBJ2-7	TRBV9	CASSPGENYEQYF	TGTGCCAGCAGCCCCGGAGAGAACTACGAGCAGTACTTC
many	TRBD2	TRBJ2-1	TRBV12-3/TRBV12-4	CASRTGREGYNEQFF	TGTGCCAGCCGAACCGGGCGGGAGGGATATAATGAGCAGTTCTTC
.	.	TRBJ2-5	TRBV4-1	CASSPDVKTQYF	TGCGCCAGCAGCCCTGACGTGAAGACCCAGTACTTC
.	.	TRBJ1-1	TRBV6-1	CASSPRGYMNTEAFF	TGTGCCAGCAGTCCTCGGGGCTATATGAACACTGAAGCTTTCTTT
few	TRBD2	TRBJ2-2	TRBV7-9	CASRLLAGASTGELFF	TGTGCCAGCCGCCTGCTAGCGGGAGCGAGCACCGGGGAGCTGTTTTTT
few	.	TRBJ1-1	TRBV5-1	CASSQNTGFEAFF	TGCGCCAGCAGCCAAAACACAGGGTTTGAAGCTTTCTTT
.	.	TRBJ2-3	TRBV20-1	CSARDQGGRTDTQYF	TGCAGTGCTAGAGATCAGGGGGGACGCACAGATACGCAGTATTTT
few	.	TRBJ1-3	TRBV10-3	CAISGGSSGNTIYF	TGTGCCATCAGCGGCGGATCCTCTGGAAACACCATATATTTT